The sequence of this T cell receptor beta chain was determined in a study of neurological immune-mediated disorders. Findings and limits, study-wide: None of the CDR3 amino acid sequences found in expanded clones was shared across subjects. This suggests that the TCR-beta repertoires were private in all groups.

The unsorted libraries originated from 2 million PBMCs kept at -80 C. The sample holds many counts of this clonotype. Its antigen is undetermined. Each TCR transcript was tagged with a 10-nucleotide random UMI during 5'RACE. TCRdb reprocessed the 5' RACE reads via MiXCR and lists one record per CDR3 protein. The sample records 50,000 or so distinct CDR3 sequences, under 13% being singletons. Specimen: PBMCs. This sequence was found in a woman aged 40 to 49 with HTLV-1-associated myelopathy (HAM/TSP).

The CDR3 DNA follows: TGTGCCACCAGCAGACCTAGGACATATGGCTACACCTTC. Protein product: CATSRPRTYGYTF. J is TRBJ1-2 and V is TRBV15, with TRBD1 as a possible D gene (5 bases). Looked up from germline, CDR1 is LNHNV and CDR2 is YYDKDF (reference sequence). This CDR3 contains 13 residues. Trimming removed 2 bases at V and 5 bases at J, with 9 bases between.